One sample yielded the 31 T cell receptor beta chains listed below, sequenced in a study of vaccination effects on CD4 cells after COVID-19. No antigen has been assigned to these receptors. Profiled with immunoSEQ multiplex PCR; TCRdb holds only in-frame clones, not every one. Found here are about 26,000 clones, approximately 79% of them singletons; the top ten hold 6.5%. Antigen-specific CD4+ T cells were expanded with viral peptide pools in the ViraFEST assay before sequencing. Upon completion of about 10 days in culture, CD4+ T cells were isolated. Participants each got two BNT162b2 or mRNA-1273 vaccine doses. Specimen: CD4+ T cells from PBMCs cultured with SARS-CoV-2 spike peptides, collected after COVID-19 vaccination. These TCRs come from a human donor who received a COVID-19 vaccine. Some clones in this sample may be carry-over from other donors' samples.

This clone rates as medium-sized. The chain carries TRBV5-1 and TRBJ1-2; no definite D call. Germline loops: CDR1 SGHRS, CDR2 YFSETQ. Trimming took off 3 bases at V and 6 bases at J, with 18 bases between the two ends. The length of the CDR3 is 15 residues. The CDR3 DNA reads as TGCGCCAGCAGCTGGGTGTCCCAGGTCGGGGATGGCTACACCTTC. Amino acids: CASSWVSQVGDGYTF.

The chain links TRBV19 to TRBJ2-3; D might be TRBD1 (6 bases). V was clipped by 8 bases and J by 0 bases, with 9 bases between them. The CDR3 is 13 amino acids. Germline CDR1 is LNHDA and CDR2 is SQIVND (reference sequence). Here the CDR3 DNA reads TGTGCCAGTTCAGACAGGAGCACAGATACGCAGTATTTT. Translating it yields CASSDRSTDTQYF.

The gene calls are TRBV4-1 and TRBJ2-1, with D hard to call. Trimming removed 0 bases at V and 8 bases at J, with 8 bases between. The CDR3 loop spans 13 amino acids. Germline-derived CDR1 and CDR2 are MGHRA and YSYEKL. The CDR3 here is CASSQDRTDEQFF. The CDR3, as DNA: TGCGCCAGCAGCCAAGATAGGACCGATGAGCAGTTCTTC.

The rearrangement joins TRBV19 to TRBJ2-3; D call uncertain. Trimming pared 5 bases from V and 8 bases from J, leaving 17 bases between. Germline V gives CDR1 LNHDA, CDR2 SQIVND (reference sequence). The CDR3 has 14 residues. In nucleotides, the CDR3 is TGTGCCAGTAGTCTTGTAGGCGCATCGGGTACGCAGTATTTT. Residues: CASSLVGASGTQYF.

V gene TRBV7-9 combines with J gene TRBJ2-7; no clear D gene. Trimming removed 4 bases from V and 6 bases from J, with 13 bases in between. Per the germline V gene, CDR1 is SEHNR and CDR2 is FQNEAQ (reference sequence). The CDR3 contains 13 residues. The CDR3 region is CASSSSPSGEQYV. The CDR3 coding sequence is TGTGCCAGCAGCTCTTCACCGTCCGGCGAGCAGTACGTC.

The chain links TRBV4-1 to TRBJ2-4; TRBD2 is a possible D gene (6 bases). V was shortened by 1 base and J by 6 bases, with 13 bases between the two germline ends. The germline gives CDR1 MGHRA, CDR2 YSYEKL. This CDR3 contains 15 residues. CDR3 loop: CASSQVWTMGNIQYF. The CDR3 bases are TGCGCCAGCAGCCAAGTTTGGACTATGGGAAACATTCAGTACTTC.

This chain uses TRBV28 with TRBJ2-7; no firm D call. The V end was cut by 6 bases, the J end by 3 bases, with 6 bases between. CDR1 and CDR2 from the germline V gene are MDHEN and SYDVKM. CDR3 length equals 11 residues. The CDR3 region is CASSANYEQYV. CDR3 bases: TGTGCCAGCAGCGCGAACTACGAGCAGTACGTC.

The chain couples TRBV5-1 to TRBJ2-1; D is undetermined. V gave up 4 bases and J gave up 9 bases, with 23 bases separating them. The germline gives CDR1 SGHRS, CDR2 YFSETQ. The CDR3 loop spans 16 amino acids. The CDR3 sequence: CASSLYGPQASGEQFF. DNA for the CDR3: TGCGCCAGCAGCCTTTACGGGCCCCAGGCGTCGGGTGAGCAGTTCTTC.

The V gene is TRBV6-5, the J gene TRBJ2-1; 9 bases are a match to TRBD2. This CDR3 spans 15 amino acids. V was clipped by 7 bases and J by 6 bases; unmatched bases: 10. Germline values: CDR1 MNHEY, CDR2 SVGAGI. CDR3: CASILSSGGLNEQFF. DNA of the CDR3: TGTGCCAGCATTCTTAGTAGCGGGGGTCTCAATGAGCAGTTCTTC.

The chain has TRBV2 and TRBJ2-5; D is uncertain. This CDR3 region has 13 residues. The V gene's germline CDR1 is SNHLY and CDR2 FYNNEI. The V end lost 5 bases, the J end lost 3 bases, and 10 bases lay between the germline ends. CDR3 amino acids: CASSPGSEETQYF. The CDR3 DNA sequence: TGTGCCAGCAGTCCTGGGTCCGAAGAGACCCAGTACTTC.

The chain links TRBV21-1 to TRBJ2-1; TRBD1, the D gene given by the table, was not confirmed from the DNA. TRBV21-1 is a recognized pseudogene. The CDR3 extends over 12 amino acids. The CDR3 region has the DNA TGTGCCATTTCAGGTGGTTGGGATGAGCAGTTCTTC. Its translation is CAISGGWDEQFF.

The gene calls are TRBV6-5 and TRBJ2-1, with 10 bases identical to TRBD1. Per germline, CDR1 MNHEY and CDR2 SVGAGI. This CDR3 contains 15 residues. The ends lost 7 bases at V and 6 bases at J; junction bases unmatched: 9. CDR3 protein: CASTSGTGVGNEQFF. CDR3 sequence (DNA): TGTGCCAGCACTTCCGGGACAGGGGTGGGCAATGAGCAGTTCTTC.

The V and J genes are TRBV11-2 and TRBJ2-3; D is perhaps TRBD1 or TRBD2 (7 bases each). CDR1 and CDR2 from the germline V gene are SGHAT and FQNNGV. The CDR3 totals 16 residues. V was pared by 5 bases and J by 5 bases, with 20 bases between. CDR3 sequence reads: CASSPGGAGGVDTQYF. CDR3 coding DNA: TGTGCCAGCAGCCCAGGGGGTGCAGGGGGGGTAGATACGCAGTATTTT.

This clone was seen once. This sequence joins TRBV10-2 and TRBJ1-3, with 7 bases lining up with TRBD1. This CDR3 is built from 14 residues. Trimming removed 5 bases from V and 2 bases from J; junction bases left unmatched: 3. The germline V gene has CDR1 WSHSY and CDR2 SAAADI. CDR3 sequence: CASSKQGTGNTIYF. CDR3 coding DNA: TGCGCCAGCAGTAAACAGGGGACTGGAAACACCATATATTTT.

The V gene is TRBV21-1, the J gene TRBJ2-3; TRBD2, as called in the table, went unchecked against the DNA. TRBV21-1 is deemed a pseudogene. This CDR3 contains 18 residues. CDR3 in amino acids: CASRNIAGAHQVTDTQYF. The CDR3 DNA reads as TGTGCCAGCAGGAACATAGCGGGGGCCCACCAGGTTACAGATACGCAGTATTTT.

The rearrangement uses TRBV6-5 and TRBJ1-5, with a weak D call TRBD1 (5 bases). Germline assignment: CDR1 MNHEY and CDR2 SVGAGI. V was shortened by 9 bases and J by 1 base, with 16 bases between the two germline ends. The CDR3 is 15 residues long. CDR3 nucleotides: TGTGCCAGTCTTTACGGGGGATCGAGCAATCAGCCCCAGCATTTT. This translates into CASLYGGSSNQPQHF.

The CDR3 reads CASSLHREKESSGNTIYF. The CDR3 DNA is TGTGCCAGCAGTCTACATAGGGAAAAGGAAAGTTCTGGAAACACCATATATTTT. The chain links TRBV6-6 to TRBJ1-3; no firm D call. Trimming took 5 bases from V and 1 from J, leaving 21 bases between them. The germline CDR1 and CDR2 sequences are MNHNY and SVGAGI (reference sequence). The CDR3 has 18 residues.

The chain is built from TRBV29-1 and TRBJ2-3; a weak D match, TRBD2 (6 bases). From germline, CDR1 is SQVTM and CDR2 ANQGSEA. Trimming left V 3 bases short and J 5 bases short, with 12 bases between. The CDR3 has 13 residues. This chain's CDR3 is CSVEPQGLDTQYF. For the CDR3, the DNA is TGCAGCGTTGAGCCCCAGGGACTAGATACGCAGTATTTT.

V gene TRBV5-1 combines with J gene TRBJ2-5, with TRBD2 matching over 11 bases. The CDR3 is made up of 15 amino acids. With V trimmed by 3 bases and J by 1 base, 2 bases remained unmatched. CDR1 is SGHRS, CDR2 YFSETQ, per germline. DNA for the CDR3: TGCGCCAGCAGCTCCGGGACTAGCGGCCAAGAGACCCAGTACTTC. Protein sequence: CASSSGTSGQETQYF.

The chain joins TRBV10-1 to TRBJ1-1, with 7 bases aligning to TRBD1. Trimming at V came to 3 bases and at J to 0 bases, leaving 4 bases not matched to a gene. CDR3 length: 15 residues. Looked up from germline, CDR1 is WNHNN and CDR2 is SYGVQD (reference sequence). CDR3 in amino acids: CASSDGTDLNTEAFF. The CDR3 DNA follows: TGCGCCAGCAGTGACGGGACAGATCTGAACACTGAAGCTTTCTTT.

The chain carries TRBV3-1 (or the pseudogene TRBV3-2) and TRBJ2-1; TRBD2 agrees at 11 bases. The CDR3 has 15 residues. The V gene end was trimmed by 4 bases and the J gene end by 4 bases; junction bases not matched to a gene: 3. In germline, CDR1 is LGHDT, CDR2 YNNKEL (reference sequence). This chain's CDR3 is CASSLRTSGYNEQFF. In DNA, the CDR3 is TGTGCCAGCAGCCTTAGGACTAGCGGGTACAATGAGCAGTTCTTC.

Here the CDR3 reads CASSFGTGNEQFF. The CDR3 coding sequence is TGCGCCAGCAGCTTCGGCACGGGCAATGAGCAGTTCTTC. This chain uses TRBV5-1 with TRBJ2-1; D is unclear. CDR1 and CDR2 (germline): SGHRS, YFSETQ. The V and J ends lost 2 bases and 6 bases respectively, with 9 bases between them. The CDR3 is 13 amino acids.

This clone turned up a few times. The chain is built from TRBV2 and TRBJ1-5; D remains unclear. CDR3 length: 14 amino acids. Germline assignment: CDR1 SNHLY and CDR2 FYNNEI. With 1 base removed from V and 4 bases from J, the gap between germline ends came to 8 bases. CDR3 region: CASSEVEGNQPQHF. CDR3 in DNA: TGTGCCAGCAGTGAAGTGGAAGGAAATCAGCCCCAGCATTTT.

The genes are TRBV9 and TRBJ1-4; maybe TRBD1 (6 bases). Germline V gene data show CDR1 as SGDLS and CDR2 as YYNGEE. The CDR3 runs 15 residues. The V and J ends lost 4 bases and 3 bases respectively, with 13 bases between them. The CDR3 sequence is CASSLRGRANEKLFF. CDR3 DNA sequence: TGTGCCAGCAGCCTCCGGGGGCGGGCTAATGAAAAACTGTTTTTT.

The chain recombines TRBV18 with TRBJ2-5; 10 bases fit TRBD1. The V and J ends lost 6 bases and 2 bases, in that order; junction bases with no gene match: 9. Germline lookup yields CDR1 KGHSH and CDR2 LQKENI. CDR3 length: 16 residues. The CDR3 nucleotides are TGTGCCAGCTCCCCGGGACAGGGGAGGTGGCAAGAGACCCAGTACTTC. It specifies CASSPGQGRWQETQYF.

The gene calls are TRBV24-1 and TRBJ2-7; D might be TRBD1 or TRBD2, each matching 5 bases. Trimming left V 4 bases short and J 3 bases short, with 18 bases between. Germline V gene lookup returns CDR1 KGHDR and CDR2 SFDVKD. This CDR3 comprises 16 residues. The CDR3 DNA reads TGTGCCACCAGTGAGTTAGATCCGGGACCGATCTACGAGCAGTACGTC. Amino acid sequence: CATSELDPGPIYEQYV.

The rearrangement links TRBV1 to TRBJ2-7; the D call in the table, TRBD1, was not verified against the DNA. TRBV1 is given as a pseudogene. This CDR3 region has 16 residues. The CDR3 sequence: CTSSQDRSRRRYEQYV. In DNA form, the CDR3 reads TGCACCAGCAGCCAAGATCGATCCAGGCGACGCTACGAGCAGTACGTC.

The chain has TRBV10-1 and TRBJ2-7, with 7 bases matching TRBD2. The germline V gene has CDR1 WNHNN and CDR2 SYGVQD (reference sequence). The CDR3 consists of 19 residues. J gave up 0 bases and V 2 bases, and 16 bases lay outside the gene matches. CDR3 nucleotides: TGCGCCAGCAGTGAGCCCTTACCCGGGAGGCGGTTCAGCTCCTACGAGCAGTACGTC. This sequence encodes CASSEPLPGRRFSSYEQYV.

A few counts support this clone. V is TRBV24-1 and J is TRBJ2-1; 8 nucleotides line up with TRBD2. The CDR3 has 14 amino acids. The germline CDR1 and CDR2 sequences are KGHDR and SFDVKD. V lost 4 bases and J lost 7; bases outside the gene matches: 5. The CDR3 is CATSDQRGRNEQFF. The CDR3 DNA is TGTGCCACCAGTGACCAGCGGGGGCGGAATGAGCAGTTCTTC.

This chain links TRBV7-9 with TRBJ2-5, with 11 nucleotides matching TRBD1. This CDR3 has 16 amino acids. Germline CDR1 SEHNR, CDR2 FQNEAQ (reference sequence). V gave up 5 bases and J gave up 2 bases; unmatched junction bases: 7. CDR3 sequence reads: CASSRGTGGVQETQYF. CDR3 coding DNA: TGTGCCAGCAGCCGCGGGACAGGGGGAGTTCAAGAGACCCAGTACTTC.

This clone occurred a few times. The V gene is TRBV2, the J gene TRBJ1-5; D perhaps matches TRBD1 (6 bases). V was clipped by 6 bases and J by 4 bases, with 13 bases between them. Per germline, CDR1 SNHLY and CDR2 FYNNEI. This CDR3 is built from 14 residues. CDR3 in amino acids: CASSGGQSNQPQHF. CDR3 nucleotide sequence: TGTGCCAGCAGCGGAGGACAGAGTAATCAGCCCCAGCATTTT.